The 15 T cell receptor beta chains below all came from one sample that was sequenced in a study of identical twins. TCRdb itself ran the 5' RACE reads through MiXCR, one entry per CDR3 protein. The sample has roughly 290,000 distinct CDR3 sequences, more than 6.5% seen once. These records were also assigned to another study, of yellow fever vaccine responses in identical twins.

Sequenced sample: memory (CD45RO+) T cells sorted from blood. These receptor sequences come from a woman aged 18-35 years in good health.

The sample holds a few counts of this clonotype. The chain uses TRBV12-3 or TRBV12-4 and TRBJ2-7; possibly TRBD2 for D (6 bases). Trimming pared 5 bases from V and 5 bases from J, leaving 10 bases between. This CDR3 region has 12 residues. The chain's CDR3 is CASSPLADEQYF. CDR3 bases: TGTGCCAGCAGTCCATTAGCGGACGAGCAGTACTTC.

The chain is built from TRBV6-1 and TRBJ1-5; 7 nucleotides match TRBD1. Trimming removed 1 base from V and 7 bases from J; junction bases left unmatched: 7. The CDR3 totals 15 residues. CDR1 and CDR2 from the germline V gene are MNHNS and SASEGT. CDR3 nucleotides: TGTGCCAGCAGTGAAGGTCAGGGGGGAGGGCAGCCCCAGCATTTT. Translation: CASSEGQGGGQPQHF.

This clonotype counts as medium-sized. The chain carries TRBV20-1 and TRBJ1-2; D unclear. CDR3 size: 14 residues. Trimming removed 6 bases from V and 3 bases from J, with 17 bases in between. Germline CDR1 reads DFQATT; CDR2 reads SNEGSKA (reference sequence). The CDR3 nucleotides read TGCAGTGCGGGTCTCGGCGGGGATGACTATGGCTACACCTTC. It specifies CSAGLGGDDYGYTF.

The sample holds many counts of this clonotype. V is TRBV20-1 and J is TRBJ2-6; D unresolved. The V end lost 6 bases, the J end lost 0 bases, and 15 bases lay between the germline ends. This CDR3 has 16 amino acids. Germline values: CDR1 DFQATT, CDR2 SNEGSKA (reference sequence). The CDR3 spells CSAPQTVSSGANVLTF. DNA for the CDR3: TGCAGTGCCCCACAGACCGTTAGCTCTGGGGCCAACGTCCTGACTTTC.

This clonotype has at least ten counts. The chain joins TRBV3-1 to TRBJ2-7, with unresolved D. This CDR3 is 12 amino acids long. The V gene's germline CDR1 is LGHDT and CDR2 YNNKEL (reference sequence). Trimming left V 2 bases short and J 3 bases short, with 5 bases between. CDR3 bases: TGTGCCAGCAGCCAACTAGTCTACGAGCAGTACTTC. The encoded protein is CASSQLVYEQYF.

V and J are TRBV5-8 and TRBJ2-1; 8 bases are shared with TRBD2. Germline CDR1 is SGHTS and CDR2 is YDEGEE. V lost 4 bases and J lost 7; bases outside the gene matches: 13. CDR3 length equals 16 residues. CDR3 in DNA: TGTGCCAGCAGCCCCGAGCGGAGCGGGAGTAGGAATGAGCAGTTCTTC. This translates into CASSPERSGSRNEQFF.

In this sample, this clonotype turned up many times. The V call is TRBV4-2, the J call TRBJ2-1; 11 bases are shared with TRBD2. The CDR3 is made up of 17 amino acids. Unmatched junction bases numbered 3, after V lost 0 bases and J lost 2 bases. Germline V gene data show CDR1 as LGHNA and CDR2 as YNFKEQ. CDR3 bases: TGTGCCAGCAGCCAAGAAGGGACTAGCGGAGCCTACAATGAGCAGTTCTTC. Protein product: CASSQEGTSGAYNEQFF.

This clonotype has only a few counts. This rearrangement joins TRBV2 to TRBJ1-2; a weak D match, TRBD1 (6 bases). The CDR3 covers 12 residues. V lost 6 bases and J lost 4, with 9 bases in between. Looked up from germline, CDR1 is SNHLY and CDR2 is FYNNEI. CDR3 coding DNA: TGTGCCAGCAGAGGGGGGAGCTATGGCTACACCTTC. Encoded protein: CASRGGSYGYTF.

This clonotype was found many times. The CDR3 loop is CASSYLAGQPTGELFF. The CDR3 DNA follows: TGTGCCAGCAGCTATCTAGCGGGGCAACCCACCGGGGAGCTGTTTTTT. This chain connects TRBV7-9 to TRBJ2-2; 9 bases align to TRBD2. Germline assignment: CDR1 SEHNR and CDR2 FQNEAQ (reference sequence). This CDR3 has 16 amino acids. V shed 4 bases, J shed 4 bases, and the junction held 7 bases outside the gene matches.

This clonotype was picked up a small number of times. V gene TRBV10-3 combines with J gene TRBJ2-1; 7 bases map to TRBD1. This CDR3 region has 18 residues. Unmatched junction bases numbered 15, after V lost 0 bases and J lost 7 bases. The germline V gene encodes CDR1 ENHRY and CDR2 SYGVKD. CDR3: CAISESGRGGAVPNEQFF. The CDR3 DNA reads TGTGCCATCAGTGAGTCGGGGCGAGGGGGCGCGGTCCCAAATGAGCAGTTCTTC.

The chain has TRBV5-1 and TRBJ2-3; D perhaps matches TRBD2 (5 bases). The CDR3 is 17 amino acids. Germline CDR1 and CDR2: SGHRS and YFSETQ. V gave up 2 bases and J gave up 2 bases, with 18 bases separating them. The DNA of the CDR3 is TGCGCCAGCAGCTTCTCATCTAGCACGTTGTTCACAGATACGCAGTATTTT. Translated, it gives CASSFSSSTLFTDTQYF. Supplemented by reference TRBV5-1 and TRBJ2-3, the full variable domain reads KAGVTQTPRYLIKTRGQQVTLSCSPISGHRSVSWYQQTPGQGLQFLFEYFSETQRNKGNFPGRFSGRQFSNSRSEMNVSTLELGDSALYLCASSFSSSTLFTDTQYFGPGTRLTVL.

This clonotype was seen a few times. The gene calls are TRBV7-3 and TRBJ2-1; D is unresolved. The CDR3 length is 15 residues. Germline CDR1 SGHTA, CDR2 FQGTGA. V was clipped by 5 bases and J by 6 bases, with 17 bases between them. The CDR3 DNA sequence: TGTGCCAGCAGCCTGCCGGGTCCACTCAGCAATGAGCAGTTCTTC. Its protein product is CASSLPGPLSNEQFF.

The sample holds many counts of this clonotype. In DNA form, the CDR3 reads TGTGCCAGCAGGCCCAGGGCGTCTAGCGGGACACAAGAGACCCAGTACTTC. It translates to CASRPRASSGTQETQYF. The V and J genes are TRBV7-9 and TRBJ2-5; 9 nucleotides align to TRBD2. The V and J ends lost 6 bases and 2 bases, in that order; junction bases with no gene match: 13. Germline V gives CDR1 SEHNR, CDR2 FQNEAQ (reference sequence). This CDR3 has 17 residues.

The table lists this clonotype with many counts. The chain combines TRBV29-1 with TRBJ2-7; 9 positions match TRBD1. Germline lookup yields CDR1 SQVTM and CDR2 ANQGSEA. CDR3 length: 17 amino acids. J lost 4 bases, V lost 1 base, and 14 bases had no gene match. CDR3 DNA sequence: TGCAGCGTTGAAGGGTGGACAGGGGAGACTTTAGTTTACGAGCAGTACTTC. Translation: CSVEGWTGETLVYEQYF.

This clonotype was observed at least ten times. V and J are TRBV28 and TRBJ2-5; D unresolved. V dropped 8 bases and J dropped 2 bases, with 12 bases sitting between them. Per the germline V gene, CDR1 is MDHEN and CDR2 is SYDVKM. The CDR3 is made up of 13 amino acids. CDR3 in amino acids: CASGIGTQETQYF. As DNA, the CDR3 is TGTGCCAGCGGTATCGGTACTCAAGAGACCCAGTACTTC.